This entry concerns a single T cell receptor (beta chain). What it binds is not known. This entry is derived from a study of persistence of HIV-infected CD4 T cells. This was the immunoSEQ version 4 assay in survey mode. This table comes from immunoSEQ multiplex PCR, and its TCRdb copy is limited to in-frame clones, with some not included. This sample has about 21,000 clones, with 78% found just once. Stimulation used 10 ug/mL lysate from CMV-infected fibroblasts. Responding CD4+ T cells were sorted by upregulation of both CD40 ligand and CD69. The CDR3 loop spans 14 amino acids. Germline lookup yields CDR1 MDHEN and CDR2 SYDVKM. The junction had 8 bases not matched to a gene; V was cut back by 8 bases and J by 1 base.

The sample here was CD4+ T cells sorted from PBMCs after 18-hour stimulation, taken from a patient who received antiretroviral therapy. The chain is built from TRBV28 and TRBJ2-7, with 7 bases that match TRBD1. The TCR sequence derives from an adult man with HIV who was CMV-seropositive. Written as DNA, the CDR3 is TGTGCCAGCTTGGGGCTGGGACAGTCCTACGAGCAGTACTTC. Its translation: CASLGLGQSYEQYF.